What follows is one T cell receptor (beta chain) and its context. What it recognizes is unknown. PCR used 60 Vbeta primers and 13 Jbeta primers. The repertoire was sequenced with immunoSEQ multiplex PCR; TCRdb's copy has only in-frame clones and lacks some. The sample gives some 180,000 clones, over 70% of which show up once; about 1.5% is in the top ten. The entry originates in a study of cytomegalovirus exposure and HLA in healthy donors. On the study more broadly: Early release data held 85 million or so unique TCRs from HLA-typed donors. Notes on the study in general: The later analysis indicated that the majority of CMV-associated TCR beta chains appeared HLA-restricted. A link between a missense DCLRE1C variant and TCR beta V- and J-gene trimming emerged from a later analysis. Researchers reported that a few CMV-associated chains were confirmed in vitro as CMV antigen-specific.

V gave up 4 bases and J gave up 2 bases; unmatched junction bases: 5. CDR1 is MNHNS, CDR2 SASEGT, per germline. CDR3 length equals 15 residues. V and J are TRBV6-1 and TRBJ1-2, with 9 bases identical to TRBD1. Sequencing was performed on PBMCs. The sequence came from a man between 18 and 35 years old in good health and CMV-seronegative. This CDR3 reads CASSGPGQGNYGYTF. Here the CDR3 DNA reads TGTGCCAGCAGTGGCCCGGGACAGGGAAACTATGGCTACACCTTC.